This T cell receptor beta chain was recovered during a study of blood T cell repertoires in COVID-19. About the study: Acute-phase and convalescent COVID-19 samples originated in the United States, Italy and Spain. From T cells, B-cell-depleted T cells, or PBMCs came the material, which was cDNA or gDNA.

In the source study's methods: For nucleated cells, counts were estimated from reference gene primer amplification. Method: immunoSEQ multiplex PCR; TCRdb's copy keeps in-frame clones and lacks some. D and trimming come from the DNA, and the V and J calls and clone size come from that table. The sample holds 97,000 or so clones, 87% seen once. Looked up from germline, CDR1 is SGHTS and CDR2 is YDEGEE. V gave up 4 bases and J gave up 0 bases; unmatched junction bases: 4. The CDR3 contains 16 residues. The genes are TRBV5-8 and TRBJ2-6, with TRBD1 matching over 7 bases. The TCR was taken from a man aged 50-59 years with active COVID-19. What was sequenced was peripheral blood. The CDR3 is CASSPGTASGANVLTF. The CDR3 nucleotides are TGTGCCAGCAGCCCAGGGACAGCCTCTGGGGCCAACGTCCTGACTTTC.